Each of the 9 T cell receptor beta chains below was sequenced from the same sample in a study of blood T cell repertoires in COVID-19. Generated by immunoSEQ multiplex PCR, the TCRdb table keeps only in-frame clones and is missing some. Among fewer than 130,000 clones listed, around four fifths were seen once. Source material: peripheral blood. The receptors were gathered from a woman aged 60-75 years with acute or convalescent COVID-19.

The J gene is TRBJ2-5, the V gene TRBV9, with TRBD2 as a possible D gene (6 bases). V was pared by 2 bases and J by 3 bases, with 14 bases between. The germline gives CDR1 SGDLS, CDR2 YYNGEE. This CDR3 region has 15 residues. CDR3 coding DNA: TGTGCCAGCAGCGTCTTCGCGGGGCCCGAAGAGACCCAGTACTTC. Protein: CASSVFAGPEETQYF.

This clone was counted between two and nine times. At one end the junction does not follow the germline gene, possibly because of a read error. CDR3 DNA sequence: TGTGCTAGCAGCTTAGGGGGGAGGTTTCCGGCAGATACGCAGTATTTT. Protein product: CASSLGGRFPADTQYF. V is TRBV7-7 and J is TRBJ2-3, with D perhaps TRBD1 or TRBD2 (6 bases each). The germline V gene has CDR1 SSHAT and CDR2 FNYEAQ (reference sequence). The CDR3 is 16 amino acids.

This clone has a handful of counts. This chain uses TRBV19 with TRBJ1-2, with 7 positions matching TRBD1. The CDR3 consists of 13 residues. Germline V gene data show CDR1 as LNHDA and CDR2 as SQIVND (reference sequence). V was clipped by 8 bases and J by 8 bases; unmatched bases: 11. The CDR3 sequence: CASATFQGGGYTF. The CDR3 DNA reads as TGTGCCAGTGCTACATTTCAGGGGGGCGGCTACACCTTC.

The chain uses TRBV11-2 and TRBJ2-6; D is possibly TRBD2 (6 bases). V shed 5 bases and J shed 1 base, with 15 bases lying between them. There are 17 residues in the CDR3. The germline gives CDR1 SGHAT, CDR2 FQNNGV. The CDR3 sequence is CASSHQGGESGANVLTF. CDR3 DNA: TGTGCCAGCAGCCACCAAGGAGGGGAGTCTGGGGCCAACGTCCTGACTTTC.

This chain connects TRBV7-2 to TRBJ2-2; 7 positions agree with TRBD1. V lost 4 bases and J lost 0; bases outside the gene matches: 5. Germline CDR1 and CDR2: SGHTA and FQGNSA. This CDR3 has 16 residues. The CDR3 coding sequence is TGTGCCAGCAGCTGGACAGGTTTTACGAACACCGGGGAGCTGTTTTTT. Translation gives CASSWTGFTNTGELFF.

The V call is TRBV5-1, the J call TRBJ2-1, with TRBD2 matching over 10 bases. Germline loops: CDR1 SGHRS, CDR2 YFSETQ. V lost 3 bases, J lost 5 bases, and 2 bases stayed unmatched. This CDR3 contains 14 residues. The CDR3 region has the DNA TGCGCCAGCAGCTGGAGCGGGGGGGACAATGAGCAGTTCTTC. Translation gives CASSWSGGDNEQFF.

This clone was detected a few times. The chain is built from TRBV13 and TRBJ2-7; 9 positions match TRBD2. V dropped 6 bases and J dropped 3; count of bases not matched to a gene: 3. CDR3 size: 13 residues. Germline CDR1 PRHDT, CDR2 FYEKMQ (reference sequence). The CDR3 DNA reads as TGTGCCAGCAGAAAGCGGGGGGACTACGAGCAGTACTTC. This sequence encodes CASRKRGDYEQYF.

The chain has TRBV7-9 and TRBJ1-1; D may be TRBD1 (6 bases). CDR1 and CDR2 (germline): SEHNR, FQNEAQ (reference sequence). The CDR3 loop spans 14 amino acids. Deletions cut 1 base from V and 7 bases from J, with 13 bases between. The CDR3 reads CASSLGGGPYEAFF. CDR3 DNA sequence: TGTGCCAGCAGCTTAGGTGGGGGCCCCTATGAAGCTTTCTTT.

The chain's CDR3 is CASSPQPGHTGNTIYF. CDR3 sequence (DNA): TGTGCCAGCAGCCCACAACCGGGACATACAGGAAACACCATATATTTT. The chain is built from TRBV9 and TRBJ1-3; the D gene is possibly TRBD1 (6 bases). V was cut by 4 bases and J by 4 bases, with 18 bases left in between. Looked up from germline, CDR1 is SGDLS and CDR2 is YYNGEE. This CDR3 contains 16 residues.